This T cell receptor beta chain emerged from a study of T cell responses to AZD1222 COVID-19 vaccine. Study-wide points: Repertoire collection took place solely once the T cell response had peaked.

Regarding this clone: Its antigen is not identified.

Repertoires were generated with immunoSEQ multiplex PCR, while TCRdb's copy carries only in-frame clones and drops some. The repertoire has 160,000 or so clones, around 90% of them found once; the top ten carry 4.4%. This TCR was recovered from an adult in good health. This sample comprised peripheral blood, obtained on day 0 of AZD1222 vaccination.

DNA for the CDR3: TGCGCCAGCAGCTTGGAGAGCGGGAGGATAGCCGGGGAGCTGTTTTTT. As protein: CASSLESGRIAGELFF. The chain carries TRBV5-1 and TRBJ2-2, with TRBD2 identical over 9 bases. The V segment lost 0 bases and the J segment 6 bases; nucleotides outside the gene matches: 6. The CDR3 loop spans 16 amino acids. CDR1 and CDR2 from the germline V gene are SGHRS and YFSETQ.